This paragraph covers one TCR beta chain sequence. Its specificity is not known. TCRdb's table, derived via immunoSEQ multiplex PCR, lists solely in-frame clones and lacks some. The sample lists around 130,000 clones; just over 85% were seen once. This specimen belongs to a study of T cell responses to AZD1222 COVID-19 vaccine. The V gene's germline CDR1 is SGHRS and CDR2 YFSETQ. The CDR3 spans 14 residues. V shed 5 bases, J shed 8 bases, and the junction held 7 bases outside the gene matches. Findings of the study overall: Clonal diversity was possibly underestimated; the donors were predominantly white British and more often female. Nearly half of spike-specific TCRs reportedly go after variant regions that carry no mutations.

The sequence derives from an adult in good health. This specimen was peripheral blood, taken on day 0 of AZD1222 vaccination. V and J are TRBV5-1 and TRBJ1-6; 7 nucleotides agree with TRBD1. CDR3 nucleotide sequence: TGCGCCAGCAGGCCGGGACAGTCGGATTCACCCCTCCACTTT. It encodes CASRPGQSDSPLHF. Combining the CDR3 with reference TRBV5-1 and TRBJ1-6 gives the whole variable domain KAGVTQTPRYLIKTRGQQVTLSCSPISGHRSVSWYQQTPGQGLQFLFEYFSETQRNKGNFPGRFSGRQFSNSRSEMNVSTLELGDSALYLCASRPGQSDSPLHFGNGTRLTVT.